Listed below are T cell receptor beta chains from one sample, sequenced in a study of early T cells in non-severe SARS-CoV-2 infection. Each CDR3 protein gets one entry after TCRdb re-called the 5' RACE reads with MiXCR. The sample records 75,000 to 90,000 distinct CDR3 sequences, roughly 10% being singletons. This specimen was whole blood, taken at baseline. These receptor sequences come from an adult who was a healthcare worker with PCR-confirmed SARS-CoV-2 infection or an uninfected control (not recorded which). CDR3s include the opening cysteine and the closing phenylalanine or tryptophan.

V	J	CDR3
TRBV23-1	TRBJ2-7	CASQRGGHTYEQYF
TRBV19	TRBJ1-5	CASTLWGSQPQHF
TRBV2	TRBJ1-4	CASSQGEYREKLFF
TRBV20-1	TRBJ2-1	CSARDGERSSNEQFF
TRBV5-1	TRBJ2-1	CASSLRVTGNEQFF
TRBV27	TRBJ1-5	CASSGPGAPGNQPQHF
TRBV18	TRBJ2-5	CASSPPWGFNQETQYF
TRBV10-3	TRBJ2-7	CAISKERELLYEQYF
TRBV4-2	TRBJ2-7	CASSQVDSGMTYEQYF
TRBV6-5	TRBJ1-4	CASSRTVTTNEKLFF
TRBV6-1	TRBJ2-4	CASSGGPGQNIQYF
TRBV28	TRBJ2-3	CASSASSEDTQYF
TRBV5-1	TRBJ2-7	CASSTRQGPIYEQYF
TRBV24-1	TRBJ2-7	CATSDQGAHEQYF
TRBV25-1	TRBJ2-7	CASSPSTGSSYEQYF
TRBV12-3/TRBV12-4	TRBJ2-7	CASSLLGEQYF
TRBV6-2/TRBV6-3	TRBJ2-5	CASTNRLAGEQETQYF
TRBV4-1	TRBJ2-7	CASSHTDRDAYEQYF
TRBV24-1	TRBJ2-7	CATSDPGAREQYF
TRBV7-2	TRBJ2-5	CASPKSAETQYF
TRBV9	TRBJ2-5	CASSVRSAETQYF
TRBV7-8	TRBJ2-7	CASSLDGSYEQYF
TRBV7-2	TRBJ2-2	CASRALASNTGELFF
TRBV5-6	TRBJ2-3	CASSLTSLTDTQYF
TRBV5-1	TRBJ1-1	CASSLNFLNTEAFF
TRBV20-1	TRBJ1-4	CSAPWTGGDNEKLFF
TRBV3-1	TRBJ1-6	CASSRTLSKNSPLHF
TRBV20-1	TRBJ1-2	CSVRDSSLRYTF
TRBV9	TRBJ2-1	CASSASAEGWHEQFF
TRBV9	TRBJ2-3	CASSVGAGPLEDTQYF
TRBV5-1	TRBJ1-1	CASSLVGKPNTEAFF
TRBV4-2	TRBJ2-3	CASSLLLAGGTDTQYF
TRBV20-1	TRBJ2-1	CSAVREGRVNEQFF
TRBV12-3/TRBV12-4	TRBJ2-5	CASNSGGLGFVRETQYF
TRBV18	TRBJ2-3	CASSPPEVRDTDTQYF
TRBV27	TRBJ2-7	CARFKGIQYF
TRBV7-9	TRBJ1-4	CASSTSSRLEKLFF
TRBV28	TRBJ1-1	CASRGRGVEAFF
TRBV9	TRBJ2-3	CASSPWTSPDTQYF
TRBV7-9	TRBJ2-7	CASSSLSPGSYEQYF